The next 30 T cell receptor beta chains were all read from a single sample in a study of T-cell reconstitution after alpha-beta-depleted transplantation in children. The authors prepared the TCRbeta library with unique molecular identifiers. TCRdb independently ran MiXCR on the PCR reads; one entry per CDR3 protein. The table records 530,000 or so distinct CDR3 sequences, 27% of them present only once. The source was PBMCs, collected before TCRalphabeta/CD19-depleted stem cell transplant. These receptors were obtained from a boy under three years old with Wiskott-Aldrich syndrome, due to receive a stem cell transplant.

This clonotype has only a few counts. CDR3 residues: CAISEVLARDTQYF. The CDR3 DNA is TGTGCCATCAGTGAAGTCCTAGCAAGAGATACGCAGTATTTT. The chain links TRBV10-3 to TRBJ2-3; D is perhaps TRBD2 (5 bases). This CDR3 has 14 amino acids. Germline-derived CDR1 and CDR2 are ENHRY and SYGVKD. V lost 3 bases, J lost 5 bases, and 12 bases lay in between.

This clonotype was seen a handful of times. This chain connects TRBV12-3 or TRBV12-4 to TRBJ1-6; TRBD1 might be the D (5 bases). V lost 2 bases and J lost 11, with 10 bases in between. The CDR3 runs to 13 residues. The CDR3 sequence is CASSLSGPPPLHF. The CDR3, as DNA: TGTGCCAGCAGTTTATCGGGGCCGCCACCCCTCCACTTT.

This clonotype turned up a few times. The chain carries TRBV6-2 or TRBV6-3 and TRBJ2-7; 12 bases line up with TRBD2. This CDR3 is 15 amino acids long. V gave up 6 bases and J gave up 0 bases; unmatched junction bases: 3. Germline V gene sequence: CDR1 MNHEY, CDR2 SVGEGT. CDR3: CASRTSGRSSYEQYF. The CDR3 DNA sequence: TGTGCCAGCAGAACTAGCGGGAGGAGCTCCTACGAGCAGTACTTC.

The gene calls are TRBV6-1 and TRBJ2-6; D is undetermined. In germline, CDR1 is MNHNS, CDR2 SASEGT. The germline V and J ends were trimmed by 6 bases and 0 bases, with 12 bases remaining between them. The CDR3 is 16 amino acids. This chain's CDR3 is CASSRSLGSGANVLTF. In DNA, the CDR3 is TGTGCCAGCAGCCGGAGTTTAGGCTCTGGGGCCAACGTCCTGACTTTC.

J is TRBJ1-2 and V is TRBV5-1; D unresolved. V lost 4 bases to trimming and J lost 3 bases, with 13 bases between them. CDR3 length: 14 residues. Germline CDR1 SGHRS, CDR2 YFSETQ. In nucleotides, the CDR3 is TGCGCCAGCAGCCCCATGGCGGGGTACTATGGCTACACCTTC. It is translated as CASSPMAGYYGYTF.

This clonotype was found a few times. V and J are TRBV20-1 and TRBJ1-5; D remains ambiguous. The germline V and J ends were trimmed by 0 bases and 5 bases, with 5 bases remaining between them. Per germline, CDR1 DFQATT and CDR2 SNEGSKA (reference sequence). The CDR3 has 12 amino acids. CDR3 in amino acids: CSARESDQPQHF. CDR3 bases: TGCAGTGCTAGAGAATCAGATCAGCCCCAGCATTTT.

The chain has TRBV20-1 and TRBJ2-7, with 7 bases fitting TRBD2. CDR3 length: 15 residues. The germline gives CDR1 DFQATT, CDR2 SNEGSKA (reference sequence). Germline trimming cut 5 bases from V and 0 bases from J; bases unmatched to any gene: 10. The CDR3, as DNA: TGCAGTGCTCCCGCTAGCGGAAGTAGCTCCTACGAGCAGTACTTC. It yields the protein CSAPASGSSSYEQYF.

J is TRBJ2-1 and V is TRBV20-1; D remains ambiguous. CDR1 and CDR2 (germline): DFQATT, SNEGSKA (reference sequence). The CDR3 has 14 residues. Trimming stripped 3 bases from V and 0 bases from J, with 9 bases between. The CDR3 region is CSASDDRSYNEQFF. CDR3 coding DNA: TGCAGTGCTAGCGACGACCGCTCCTACAATGAGCAGTTCTTC.

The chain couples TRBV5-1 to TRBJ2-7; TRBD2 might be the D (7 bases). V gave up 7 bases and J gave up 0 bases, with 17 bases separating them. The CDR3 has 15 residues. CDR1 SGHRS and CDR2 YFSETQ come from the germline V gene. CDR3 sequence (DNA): TGCGCCAGCCATTGGGGGCTAGCGGACTCCTACGAGCAGTACTTC. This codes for CASHWGLADSYEQYF.

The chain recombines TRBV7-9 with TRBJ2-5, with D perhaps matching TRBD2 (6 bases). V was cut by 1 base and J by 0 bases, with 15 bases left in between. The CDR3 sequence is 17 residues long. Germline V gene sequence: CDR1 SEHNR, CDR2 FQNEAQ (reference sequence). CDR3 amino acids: CASSLGVAVLYQETQYF. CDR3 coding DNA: TGTGCCAGCAGCTTAGGTGTAGCGGTTCTGTACCAAGAGACCCAGTACTTC.

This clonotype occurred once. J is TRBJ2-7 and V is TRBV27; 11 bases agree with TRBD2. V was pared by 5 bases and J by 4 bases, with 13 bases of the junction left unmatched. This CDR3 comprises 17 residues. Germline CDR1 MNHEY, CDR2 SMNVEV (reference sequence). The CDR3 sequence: CASSLLRTSGSGYEQYF. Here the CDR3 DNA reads TGTGCCAGCAGTCTCCTACGTACTAGCGGGAGTGGGTACGAGCAGTACTTC.

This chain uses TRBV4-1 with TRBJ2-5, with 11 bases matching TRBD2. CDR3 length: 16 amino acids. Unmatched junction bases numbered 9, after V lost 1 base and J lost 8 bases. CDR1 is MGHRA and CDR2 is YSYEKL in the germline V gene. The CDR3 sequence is CASSQVTSGIGGTQYF. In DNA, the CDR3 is TGCGCCAGCAGCCAAGTGACTAGCGGGATTGGGGGTACCCAGTACTTC.

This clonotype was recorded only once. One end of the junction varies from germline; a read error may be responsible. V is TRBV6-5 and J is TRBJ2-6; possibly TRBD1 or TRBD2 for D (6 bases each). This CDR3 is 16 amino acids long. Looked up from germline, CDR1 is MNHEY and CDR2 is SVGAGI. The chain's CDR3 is CASSYSIASGANGLTF. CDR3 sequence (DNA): TGTGCCAGCAGTTACTCGATAGCGTCGGGGGCCAACGGCCTGACTTTC.

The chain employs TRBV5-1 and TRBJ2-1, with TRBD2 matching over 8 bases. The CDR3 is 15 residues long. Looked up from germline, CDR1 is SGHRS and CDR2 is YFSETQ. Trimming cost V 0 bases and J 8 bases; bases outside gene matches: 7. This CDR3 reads CASSLAVAGMDEQFF. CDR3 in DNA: TGCGCCAGCAGCTTGGCAGTAGCGGGAATGGATGAGCAGTTCTTC.

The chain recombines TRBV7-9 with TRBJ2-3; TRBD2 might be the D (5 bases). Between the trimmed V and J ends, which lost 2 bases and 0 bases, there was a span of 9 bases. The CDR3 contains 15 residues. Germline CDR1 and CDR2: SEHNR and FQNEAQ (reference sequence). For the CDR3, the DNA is TGTGCCAGCAGCTTAAGGGAGATGAGCACAGATACGCAGTATTTT. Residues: CASSLREMSTDTQYF.

The CDR3 bases are TGTGCCAGCAGTTTAGTAGGGATCGGGACCTACGAGCAGTACTTC. This encodes CASSLVGIGTYEQYF. The rearrangement joins TRBV27 to TRBJ2-7; D is possibly TRBD2 (5 bases). Germline V gives CDR1 MNHEY, CDR2 SMNVEV (reference sequence). V shed 2 bases and J shed 2 bases, with 13 bases lying between them. The CDR3 has 15 amino acids.

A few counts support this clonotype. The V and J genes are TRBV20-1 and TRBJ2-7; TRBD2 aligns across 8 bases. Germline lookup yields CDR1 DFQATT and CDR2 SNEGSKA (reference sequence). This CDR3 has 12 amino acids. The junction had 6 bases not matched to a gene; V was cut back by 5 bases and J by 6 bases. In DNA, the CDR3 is TGCAGTGCTGCGCGGGAGGTAATCGAGCAGTACTTC. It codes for CSAAREVIEQYF.

The CDR3 reads CSVDQGQGPPDTQYF. Here the CDR3 DNA reads TGCAGCGTTGACCAGGGACAGGGGCCCCCAGATACGCAGTATTTT. The chain combines TRBV29-1 with TRBJ2-3; 10 bases agree with TRBD1. Germline assignment: CDR1 SQVTM and CDR2 ANQGSEA. V dropped 3 bases and J dropped 4; count of bases not matched to a gene: 7. This CDR3 has 15 amino acids.

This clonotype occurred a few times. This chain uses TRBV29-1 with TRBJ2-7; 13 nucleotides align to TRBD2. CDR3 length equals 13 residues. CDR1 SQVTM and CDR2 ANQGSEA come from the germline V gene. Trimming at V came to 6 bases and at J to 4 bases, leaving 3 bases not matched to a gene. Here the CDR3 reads CSVAGLAGYEQYF. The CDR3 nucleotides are TGCAGCGTGGCGGGACTAGCGGGATACGAGCAGTACTTC.

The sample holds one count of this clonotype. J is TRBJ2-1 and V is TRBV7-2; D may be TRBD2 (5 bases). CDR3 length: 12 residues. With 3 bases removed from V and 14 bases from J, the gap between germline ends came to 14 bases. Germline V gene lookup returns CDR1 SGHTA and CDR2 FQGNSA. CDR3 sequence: CASSFGVGGEFF. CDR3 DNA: TGTGCCAGCAGCTTCGGGGTCGGCGGTGAGTTCTTC. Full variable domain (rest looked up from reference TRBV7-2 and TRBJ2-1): GAGVSQSPSNKVTEKGKDVELRCDPISGHTALYWYRQSLGQGLEFLIYFQGNSAPDKSGLPSDRFSAERTGGSVSTLTIQRTQQEDSAVYLCASSFGVGGEFFGPGTRLTVL.

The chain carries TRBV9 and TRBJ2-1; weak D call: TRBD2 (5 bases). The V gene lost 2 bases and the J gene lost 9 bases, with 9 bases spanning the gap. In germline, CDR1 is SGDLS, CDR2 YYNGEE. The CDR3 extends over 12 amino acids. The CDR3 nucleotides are TGTGCCAGCAGCGTGATGAGCGGTGAGCAGTTCTTC. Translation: CASSVMSGEQFF. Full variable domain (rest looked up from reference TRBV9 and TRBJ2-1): DSGVTQTPKHLITATGQRVTLRCSPRSGDLSVYWYQQSLDQGLQFLIQYYNGEERAKGNILERFSAQQFPDLHSELNLSSLELGDSALYFCASSVMSGEQFFGPGTRLTVL.

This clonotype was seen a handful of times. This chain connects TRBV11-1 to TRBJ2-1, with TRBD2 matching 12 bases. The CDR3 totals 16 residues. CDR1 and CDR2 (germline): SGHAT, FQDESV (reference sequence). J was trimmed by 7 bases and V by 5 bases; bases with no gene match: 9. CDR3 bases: TGTGCCAGCAGCCCCCAGACTAGCGGGAGTAGTAATGAGCAGTTCTTC. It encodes CASSPQTSGSSNEQFF.

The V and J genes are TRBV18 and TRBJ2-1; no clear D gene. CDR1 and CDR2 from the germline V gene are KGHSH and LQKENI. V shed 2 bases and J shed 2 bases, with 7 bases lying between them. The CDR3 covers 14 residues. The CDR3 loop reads CASSPLVAYNEQFF. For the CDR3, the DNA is TGTGCCAGCTCACCATTAGTTGCCTACAATGAGCAGTTCTTC.

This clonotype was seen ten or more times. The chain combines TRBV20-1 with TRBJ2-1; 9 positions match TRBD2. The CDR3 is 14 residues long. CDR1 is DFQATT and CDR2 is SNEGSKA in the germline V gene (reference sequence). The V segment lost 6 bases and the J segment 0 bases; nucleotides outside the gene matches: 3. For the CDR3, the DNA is TGCAGTGCAAATAGCGGGAGCTCCTACAATGAGCAGTTCTTC. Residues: CSANSGSSYNEQFF.

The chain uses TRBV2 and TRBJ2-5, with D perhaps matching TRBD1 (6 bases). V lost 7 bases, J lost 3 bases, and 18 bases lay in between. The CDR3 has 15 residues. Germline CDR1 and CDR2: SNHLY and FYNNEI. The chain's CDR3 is CASTIQGLLKETQYF. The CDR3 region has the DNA TGTGCCAGCACTATACAGGGTTTGTTAAAAGAGACCCAGTACTTC. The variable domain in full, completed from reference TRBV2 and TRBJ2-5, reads EPEVTQTPSHQVTQMGQEVILRCVPISNHLYFYWYRQILGQKVEFLVSFYNNEISEKSEIFDDQFSVERPDGSNFTLKIRSTKLEDSAMYFCASTIQGLLKETQYFGPGTRLLVL.

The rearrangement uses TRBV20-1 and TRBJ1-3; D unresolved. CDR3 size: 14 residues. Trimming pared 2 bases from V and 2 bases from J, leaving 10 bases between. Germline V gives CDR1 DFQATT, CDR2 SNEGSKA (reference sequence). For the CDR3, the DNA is TGCAGTGCTAGATCCCCTGACCCTGGAAACACCATATATTTT. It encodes CSARSPDPGNTIYF.

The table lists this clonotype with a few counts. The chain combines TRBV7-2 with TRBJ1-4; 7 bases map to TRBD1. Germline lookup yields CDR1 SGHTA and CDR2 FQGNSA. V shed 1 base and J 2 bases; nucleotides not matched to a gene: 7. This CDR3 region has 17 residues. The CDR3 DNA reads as TGTGCCAGCAGCTTAGGACAGGGAAGTGGGACTAATGAAAAACTGTTTTTT. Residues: CASSLGQGSGTNEKLFF.

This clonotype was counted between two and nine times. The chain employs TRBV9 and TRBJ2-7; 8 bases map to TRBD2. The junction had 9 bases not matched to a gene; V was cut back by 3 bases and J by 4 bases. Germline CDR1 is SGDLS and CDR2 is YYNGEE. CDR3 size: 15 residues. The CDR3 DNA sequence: TGTGCCAGCAGCGCTCTTCCCGGGGGGGAATACGAGCAGTACTTC. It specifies CASSALPGGEYEQYF.

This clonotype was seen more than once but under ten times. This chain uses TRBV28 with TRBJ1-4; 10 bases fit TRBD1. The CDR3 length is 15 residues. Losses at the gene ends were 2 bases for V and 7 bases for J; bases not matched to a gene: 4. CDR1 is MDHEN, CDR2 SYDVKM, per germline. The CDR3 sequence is CASSLEGQGTEKLFF. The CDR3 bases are TGTGCCAGCAGTTTAGAGGGACAGGGGACTGAAAAACTGTTTTTT. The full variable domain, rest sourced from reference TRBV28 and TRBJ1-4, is DVKVTQSSRYLVKRTGEKVFLECVQDMDHENMFWYRQDPGLGLRLIYFSYDVKMKEKGDIPEGYSVSREKKERFSLILESASTNQTSMYLCASSLEGQGTEKLFFGSGTQLSVL.

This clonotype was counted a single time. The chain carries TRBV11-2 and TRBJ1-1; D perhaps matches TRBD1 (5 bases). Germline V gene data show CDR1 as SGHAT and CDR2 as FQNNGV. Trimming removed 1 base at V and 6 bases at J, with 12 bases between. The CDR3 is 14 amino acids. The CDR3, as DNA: TGTGCCAGCAGCTTAGCGGGGCACCTCCCTGAAGCTTTCTTT. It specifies CASSLAGHLPEAFF.